This T cell receptor (beta chain) was obtained from a study of molecular identifiers for immune sequencing clone quantification listed by TCRdb under 2018. Background on the whole study: For a replicate experiment, the RNA from either around 20,000 or 100,000 naive CD8 T cells was divided into five aliquots, and four of those aliquots went on to sequencing. The study was a methods study using CD8 T cells to benchmark molecular-identifier clustering-based TCR repertoire sequencing (MIDCIRS) and TCR RNA copy counting.

Libraries of naive CD8 T cells were built from anywhere between roughly 17,000 and 1,100,000 sorted cells, with 10%, 30% or 50% of the purified RNA used. On a BD FACSAria II, naive CD8 T cells were FACS-sorted as CD8+CD4-CCR7+CD45RA+ and collected into RLT Plus buffer. To test detection sensitivity, Jurkat RNA equivalent to over 8 TCR copies was spiked into samples of roughly 20,000-1,100,000 naive CD8 T cells. Enrichment of CD8 T cells was performed with RosetteSep CD8+ T Cell Enrichment Cocktail and Ficoll-Paque, after which ACK red cell lysis was carried out. Library preparation employed PCR. Sequencing used a NextSeq 500. Preparation of bulk TCR libraries followed a previously described approach, with the TCR primers listed in Table S5. The Qiagen AllPrep DNA/RNA kit was used to purify total RNA. Before analysis, reads from multiple sequencing runs of one library were combined. The original pipeline was this. Reads were retained only if the reads had an exact TCR constant sequence, and the retained reads were trimmed to 150 nt and grouped according to their 12-nt molecular barcodes. Reads inside each barcode group were sub-clustered using a 15% Levenshtein threshold, and a quality-weighted consensus sequence was constructed for each RNA molecule. Non-functional sequences were filtered out, along with any lower-count sequence sitting one edit away from another sequence. Based on fitting two negative binomial distributions, any barcode sub-cluster with under 20% of the maximum read count was discarded. TCRdb ran its own pipeline on the public reads, namely fastp trimming at Q25 and MiXCR clone calling, and kept in-frame beta chains. Entries that share a CDR3 protein sequence are merged under the most common genes and DNA. These V and J calls derive from TCRdb rather than the authors' analysis. Across this sample there are a few hundred thousand distinct CDR3 sequences, with 24% seen only once. The ten biggest clones cover roughly 0.7% of the sample.

Concerning this clonotype itself: There is no known antigen for this receptor. This may arise from a read error, as a much more abundant clone is one base away.

The CDR3 runs 17 residues from the cysteine to the phenylalanine. Just the 51-base CDR3 DNA is kept, in frame starting at base 1. CDR1 SGHAT and CDR2 FQNNGV are derived from the germline V gene. Paper-wide results and their limitations: Even against a background of around 950,000 naive CD8 T cells, spiked-in Jurkat TCR RNA amounting to a single cell's worth was reported to be detectable. Without barcode sub-clustering, chimeric consensus sequences inflated TCR diversity; chimeras reached as high as 47%. Modeling estimated about three recovered TCR RNA copies per cell, compared with about 10 by digital PCR, which implies 30% to 35% capture efficiency. The naive libraries included spiked-in Jurkat TCR RNA (10 copies' worth), and this RNA is not part of the donor repertoire. In CMV-specific effector cells, clones with more than 20 RNA copies accounted for over 97% of molecules, whereas in naive cells such clones accounted for under 1%. Highly expanded clone sizes could be underestimated if identical TCR molecules share a barcode.

This clonotype originated in a human donor in good health. Some libraries in this study had Jurkat cell RNA spiked in. Sequences were obtained from naive CD8+ T cells from blood, with Jurkat cell RNA spiked in. In light of the paper, this sample's cell subset or site label describes: FACS-sorted CD8+CD4-CCR7+CD45RA+ naive T cells. Recombination linked TRBV11-2 to TRBJ2-1; 10 nucleotides in the junction match TRBD2. The CDR3 loop reads CASSLLAGAGKLNGQFF. The nucleotides read TGTGCCAGCAGCTTACTAGCGGGGGCCGGTAAGCTGAATGGGCAGTTCTTC. The CDR3 plus the reference TRBV11-2 and TRBJ2-1 genes for the other parts give the full variable domain: EAGVAQSPRYKIIEKRQSVAFWCNPISGHATLYWYQQILGQGPKLLIQFQNNGVVDDSQLPKDRFSAERLKGVDSTLKIQPAKLEDSAVYLCASSLLAGAGKLNGQFFGPGTRLTVL.